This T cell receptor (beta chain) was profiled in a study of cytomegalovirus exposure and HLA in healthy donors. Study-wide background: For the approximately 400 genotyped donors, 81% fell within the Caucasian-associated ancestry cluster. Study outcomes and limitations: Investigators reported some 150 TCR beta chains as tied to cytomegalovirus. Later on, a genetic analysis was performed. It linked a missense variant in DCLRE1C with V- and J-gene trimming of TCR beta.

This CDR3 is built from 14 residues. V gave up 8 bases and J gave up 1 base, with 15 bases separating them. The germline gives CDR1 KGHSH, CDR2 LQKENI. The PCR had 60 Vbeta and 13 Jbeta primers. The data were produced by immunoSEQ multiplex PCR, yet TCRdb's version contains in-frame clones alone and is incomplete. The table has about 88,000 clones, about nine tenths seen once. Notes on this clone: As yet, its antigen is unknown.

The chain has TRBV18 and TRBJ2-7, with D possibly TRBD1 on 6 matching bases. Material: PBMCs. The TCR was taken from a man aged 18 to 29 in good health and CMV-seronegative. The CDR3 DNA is TGTGCCAGCGGTCGGGACACTGGATCCTACGAGCAGTACTTC. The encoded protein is CASGRDTGSYEQYF.